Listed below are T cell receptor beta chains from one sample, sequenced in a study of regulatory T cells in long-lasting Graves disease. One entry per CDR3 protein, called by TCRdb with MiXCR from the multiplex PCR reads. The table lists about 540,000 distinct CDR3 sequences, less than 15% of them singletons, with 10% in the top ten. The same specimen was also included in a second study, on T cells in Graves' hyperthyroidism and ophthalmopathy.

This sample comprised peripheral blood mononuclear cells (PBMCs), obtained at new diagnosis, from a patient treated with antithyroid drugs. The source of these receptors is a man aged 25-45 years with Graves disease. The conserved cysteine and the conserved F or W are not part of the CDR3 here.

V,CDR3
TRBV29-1,SSQIRVPYNEQF
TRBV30,AWSRADQPQH
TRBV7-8,ASSSGTSGNTGELF
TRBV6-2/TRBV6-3,ASREGATANTEAF
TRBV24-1,ATSDPADSYEQY
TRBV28,ASLRLAGREQY
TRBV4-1,ASSQTQLETQY
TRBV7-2,ASSLAGRGNSPLH
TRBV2,ASSDPVGGVETQY
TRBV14,ASSQEREGDHEQY